The 14 T cell receptor beta chains given below trace back to one sample, sequenced in a study of T and B cells in COVID-19 patients. BIOMED2 TRB-A/B primer pools were used in multiplex TRB PCR. TCRdb redid the calling of the multiplex PCR reads with MiXCR, one entry per CDR3 protein. The sample shows more than 20,000 distinct CDR3 sequences, around a third of them seen only once. TRB was amplified from around 250-500 ng of blood genomic DNA. The sequencing input was blood. The receptor set was obtained from a human donor who had recovered from COVID-19.

As for this clonotype: At one boundary the junction diverges from the germline segment, which might be a read error. This chain connects TRBV4-2 to TRBJ2-1, with a possible D match to TRBD2 (5 bases). Germline CDR1 and CDR2: LGHNA and YNFKEQ. This CDR3 comprises 15 residues. The CDR3 nucleotides read TGCGCCAGCAGCCCCCGGACTGCCTCCTACAATGAGCAGTTCTTC. This gives the protein CASSPRTASYNEQFF.

This chain joins TRBV20-1 and TRBJ2-2, with no clear D. The CDR3 consists of 15 residues. Germline V lookup: CDR1 DFQATT, CDR2 SNEGSKA (reference sequence). V lost 1 base and J 2 bases, leaving 11 bases between the germline ends. The CDR3 DNA reads as TGCAGTGCTAGAGCCCCGGGCCTAAACACCGGGGAGCTGTTTTTT. This codes for CSARAPGLNTGELFF.

This chain uses TRBV7-6 with TRBJ2-1; the D is unclear. Trimming pared 5 bases from V and 8 bases from J, leaving 10 bases between. In germline, CDR1 is SGHVS, CDR2 FNYEAQ. This CDR3 spans 12 amino acids. As DNA, the CDR3 is TGTGCCAGCAGCAATAGGCAGGATGAGCAGTTCTTC. This sequence encodes CASSNRQDEQFF.

This clonotype was seen a handful of times. This chain joins TRBV6-5 and TRBJ1-1; D gene uncertain. Germline V gene lookup returns CDR1 MNHEY and CDR2 SVGAGI. The V and J ends lost 3 bases and 4 bases respectively, with 6 bases between them. The CDR3 length is 12 residues. The CDR3: CASSYTPTEAFF. The CDR3 DNA sequence: TGTGCCAGCAGTTATACCCCCACTGAAGCTTTCTTT.

Of note for this clonotype: This may be a read error, as it is one base from a much larger clone. The chain recombines TRBV7-2 with TRBJ2-7, with D unresolved. Trimming cost V 6 bases and J 1 base, with 16 bases left between them. Germline assignment: CDR1 SGHTA and CDR2 FQGNSA. The CDR3 is 15 amino acids. This CDR3 is CASSYFPARSYEQYF. The CDR3 nucleotides are TGTGCCAGCAGTTACTTCCCAGCCCGATCCTACGAGCAGTACTTC.

A word on this clonotype: A clone one base away is much larger, so this may be a read error. The rearrangement joins TRBV19 to TRBJ1-5; the match to TRBD1 covers 7 bases. CDR1 is LNHDA and CDR2 is SQIVND in the germline V gene (reference sequence). This CDR3 spans 12 amino acids. The CDR3 DNA reads as TGTGCCGGTAGTATGACAGGGATGCCCCAGCATTTT. Translating gives CAGSMTGMPQHF.

The genes are TRBV28 and TRBJ1-5; weak D call: TRBD1 (6 bases). V was trimmed by 6 bases and J by 5 bases, leaving 20 bases between them. The CDR3 totals 16 residues. Germline V gives CDR1 MDHEN, CDR2 SYDVKM. This chain's CDR3 is CASSGPVGGGDQPQHF. The CDR3 DNA is TGTGCCAGCAGCGGGCCAGTAGGGGGTGGTGATCAGCCCCAGCATTTT.

The CDR3 DNA reads TGCGCCAGCAGCCGTCAGACAGGGAATGGCTACACCTTC. This encodes CASSRQTGNGYTF. The chain employs TRBV4-3 and TRBJ1-2, with 7 nucleotides matching TRBD1. Germline-derived CDR1 and CDR2 are LGHNA and YSLEER. The CDR3 is 13 amino acids. V dropped 4 bases and J dropped 6; count of bases not matched to a gene: 5.

This sequence joins TRBV4-1 and TRBJ1-2; tentative D call: TRBD1 (5 bases). This CDR3 spans 14 amino acids. The germline V gene has CDR1 MGHRA and CDR2 YSYEKL. The V and J ends lost 0 bases and 4 bases respectively, with 9 bases between them. The CDR3 DNA reads as TGCGCCAGCAGCCAAGATCGGACAATCTATGGCTACACCTTC. The encoded protein is CASSQDRTIYGYTF.

The gene calls are TRBV27 and TRBJ2-3; D is perhaps TRBD1 or TRBD2 (5 bases each). V dropped 2 bases and J dropped 5 bases, with 14 bases sitting between them. Germline V gene sequence: CDR1 MNHEY, CDR2 SMNVEV (reference sequence). CDR3 size: 15 residues. The CDR3, as DNA: TGTGCCAGCAGTTTAAAACGCGAGAGGGGAGATACGCAGTATTTT. Its protein product is CASSLKRERGDTQYF.

Details on this clonotype: Its ends do not fully match the called genes, so a read error is possible. J is TRBJ1-2 and V is TRBV29-1; no clear D gene. Germline values: CDR1 SQVTM, CDR2 ANQGSEA. There are 11 residues in the CDR3. The DNA for the CDR3 is TGCAGCGTCAAGAGTCGGGATGGGTACACCTTC. Translating it yields CSVKSRDGYTF.

This clonotype was seen a few times. The chain is built from TRBV12-3 or TRBV12-4 and TRBJ2-1; maybe TRBD2 (7 bases). CDR3 length equals 12 residues. V lost 6 bases and J 16 bases, leaving 19 bases between the germline ends. The CDR3 protein is CASRLPGGPTFF. The CDR3 coding sequence is TGTGCCAGCAGACTACCGGGGGGCCCAACCTTCTTC.

The V and J genes are TRBV7-9 and TRBJ1-5, with 9 bases that match TRBD1. The CDR3 is 18 residues long. V lost 2 bases and J lost 0; bases outside the gene matches: 8. CDR1 SEHNR and CDR2 FQNEAQ come from the germline V gene (reference sequence). The CDR3, as DNA: TGTGCCAGCAGCTTAAAGGACAGGGGATCCTATAGCAATCAGCCCCAGCATTTT. This codes for CASSLKDRGSYSNQPQHF.

Points on this clonotype: The limits of the CDR3 on the DNA are not certain, so only TCRdb's listed CDR3 is given. V gene TRBV27 combines with J gene TRBJ2-7. The CDR3 spans 12 residues, counting both ends. The germline gives CDR1 MNHEY, CDR2 SMNVEV (reference sequence). The CDR3 reads CASSSSTWEQYF.